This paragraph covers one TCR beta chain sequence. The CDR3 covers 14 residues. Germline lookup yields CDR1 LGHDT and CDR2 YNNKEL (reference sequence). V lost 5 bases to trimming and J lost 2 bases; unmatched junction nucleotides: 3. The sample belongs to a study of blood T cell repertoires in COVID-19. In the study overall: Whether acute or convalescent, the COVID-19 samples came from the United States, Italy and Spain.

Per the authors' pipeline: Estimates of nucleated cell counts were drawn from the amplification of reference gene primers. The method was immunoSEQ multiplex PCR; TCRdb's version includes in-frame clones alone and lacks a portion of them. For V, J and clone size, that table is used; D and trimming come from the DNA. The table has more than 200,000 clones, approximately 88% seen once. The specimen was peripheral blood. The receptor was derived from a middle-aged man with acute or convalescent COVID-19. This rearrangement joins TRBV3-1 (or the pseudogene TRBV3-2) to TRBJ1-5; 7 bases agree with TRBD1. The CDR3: CASSYQGGNQPQHF. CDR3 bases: TGTGCCAGCAGCTATCAGGGGGGCAATCAGCCCCAGCATTTT.